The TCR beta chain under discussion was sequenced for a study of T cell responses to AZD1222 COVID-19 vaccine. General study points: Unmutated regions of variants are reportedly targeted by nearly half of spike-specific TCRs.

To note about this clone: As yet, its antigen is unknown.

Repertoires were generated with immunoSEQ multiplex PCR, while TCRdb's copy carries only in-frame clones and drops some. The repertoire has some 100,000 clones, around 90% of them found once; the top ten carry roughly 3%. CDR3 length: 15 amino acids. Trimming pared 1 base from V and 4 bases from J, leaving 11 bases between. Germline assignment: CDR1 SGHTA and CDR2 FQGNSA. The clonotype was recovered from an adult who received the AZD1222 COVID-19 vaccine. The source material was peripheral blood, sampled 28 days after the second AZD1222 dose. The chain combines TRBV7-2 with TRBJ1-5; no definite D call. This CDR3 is CASSLEADLNQPQHF. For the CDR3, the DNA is TGTGCCAGCAGCTTAGAGGCAGACTTGAATCAGCCCCAGCATTTT.